This entry describes one T cell receptor (beta chain). Its target is not known. The sample comes from a study of T cell repertoires in cytomegalovirus infection. Study context: In public TCR beta signatures, there were indications of both CMV infection and matching HLA type.

Germline V CDR1 and CDR2: SEHNR, FQNEAQ (reference sequence). Trimming stripped 1 base from V and 4 bases from J, with 11 bases between. The CDR3 totals 15 residues. Study-level findings and limits: CMV carriers having the relevant HLA were flagged by cumulative public TCR beta family frequency. The ex vivo response was dominated by HLA-C-restricted CMV-specific TCR beta clonotypes.

MiXCR, applied by TCRdb to the reads, yields one record per CDR3 protein. The sample includes approximately 500,000 distinct CDR3 sequences, around 27% of them seen just once. Source material: PBMCs. The TCR originated in a human donor in good health (CMV status not recorded). Some clones in this sample may be carry-over from other donors' samples. The genes are TRBV7-9 and TRBJ2-1; D is possibly TRBD1 (6 bases). The CDR3: CASSLGGPWYNEQFF. CDR3 nucleotides: TGTGCCAGCAGCTTAGGGGGGCCCTGGTACAATGAGCAGTTCTTC.